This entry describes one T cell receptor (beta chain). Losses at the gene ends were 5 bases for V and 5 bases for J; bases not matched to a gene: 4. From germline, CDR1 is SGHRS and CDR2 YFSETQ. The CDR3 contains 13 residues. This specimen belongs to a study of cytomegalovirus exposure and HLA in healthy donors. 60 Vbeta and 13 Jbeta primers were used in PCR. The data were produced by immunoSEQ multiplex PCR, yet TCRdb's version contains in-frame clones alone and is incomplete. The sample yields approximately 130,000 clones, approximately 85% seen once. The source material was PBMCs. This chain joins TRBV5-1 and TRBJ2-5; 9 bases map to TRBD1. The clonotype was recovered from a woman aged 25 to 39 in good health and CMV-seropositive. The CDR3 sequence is CASSPDRGETQYF. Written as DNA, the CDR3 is TGCGCCAGCAGTCCGGACAGGGGTGAGACCCAGTACTTC.